This TCR beta chain appears in the sequencing data of a study of blood T cell repertoires in COVID-19. Germline loops: CDR1 LGHDT, CDR2 YNNKEL (reference sequence). V was pared by 4 bases and J by 8 bases, with 11 bases of the junction left unmatched. The CDR3 runs to 15 residues. The protocol was immunoSEQ multiplex PCR, while the TCRdb copy is restricted to in-frame clones and leaves out a portion. The sample shows about 44,000 clones, 87% of them seen only once. V and J are TRBV3-1 (or the pseudogene TRBV3-2) and TRBJ2-1, with 7 bases aligning to TRBD2. The sequenced material came from peripheral blood. The sequence derives from a woman older than 75 in a cohort sampled during active or convalescent COVID-19. The CDR3 coding sequence is TGTGCCAGCAGCCCCCTGGGAGGGTCCAGCTATGAGCAGTTCTTC. Its protein product is CASSPLGGSSYEQFF.